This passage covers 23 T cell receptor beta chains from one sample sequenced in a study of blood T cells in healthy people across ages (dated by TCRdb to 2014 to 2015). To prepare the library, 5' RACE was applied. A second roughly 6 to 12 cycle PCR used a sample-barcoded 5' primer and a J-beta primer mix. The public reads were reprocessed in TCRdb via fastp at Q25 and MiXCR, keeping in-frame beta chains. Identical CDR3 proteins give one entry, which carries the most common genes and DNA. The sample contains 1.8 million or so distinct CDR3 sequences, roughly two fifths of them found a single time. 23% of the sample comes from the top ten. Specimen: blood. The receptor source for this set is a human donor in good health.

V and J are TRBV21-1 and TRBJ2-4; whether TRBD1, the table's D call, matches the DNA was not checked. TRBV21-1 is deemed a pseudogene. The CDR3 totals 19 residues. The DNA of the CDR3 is TGTGCCAGCAGCGCTCGTAGAGGACACCGGTGTCTAGCCAAAAACATTCAGTACTTC. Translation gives CASSARRGHRCLAKNIQYF.

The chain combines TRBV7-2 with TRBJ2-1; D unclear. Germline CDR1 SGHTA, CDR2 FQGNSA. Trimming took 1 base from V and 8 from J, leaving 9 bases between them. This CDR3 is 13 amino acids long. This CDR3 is CASSLGYRDEQFF. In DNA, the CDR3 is TGTGCCAGCAGCTTAGGGTACCGGGATGAGCAGTTCTTC.

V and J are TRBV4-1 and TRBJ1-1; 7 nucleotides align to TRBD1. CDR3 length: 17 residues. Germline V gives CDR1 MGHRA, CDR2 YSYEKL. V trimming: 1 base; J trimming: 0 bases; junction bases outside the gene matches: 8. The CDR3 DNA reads TGCGCCAGCAGCCAAGTAACAGGGGAAGAATTGAACACTGAAGCTTTCTTT. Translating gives CASSQVTGEELNTEAFF.

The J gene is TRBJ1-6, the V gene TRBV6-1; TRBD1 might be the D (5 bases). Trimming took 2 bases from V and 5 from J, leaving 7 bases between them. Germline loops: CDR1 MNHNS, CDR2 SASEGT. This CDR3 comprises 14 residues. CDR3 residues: CASSERGDNSPLHF. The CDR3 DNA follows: TGTGCCAGCAGTGAACGAGGGGATAATTCACCCCTCCACTTT.

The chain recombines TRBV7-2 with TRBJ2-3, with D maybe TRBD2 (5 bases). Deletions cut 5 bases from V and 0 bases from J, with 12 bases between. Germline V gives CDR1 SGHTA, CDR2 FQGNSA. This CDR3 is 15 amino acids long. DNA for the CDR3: TGTGCCAGCAGCCCCGTGGAGGAAAGCACAGATACGCAGTATTTT. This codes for CASSPVEESTDTQYF.

The CDR3 DNA is TGCAGTGCTAGAGATCTCGGCATTAGCGCGGGGGGGCCGAATGAGCAGTTCTTC. This gives the protein CSARDLGISAGGPNEQFF. The gene calls are TRBV20-1 and TRBJ2-1; 9 positions match TRBD2. The trim removed 0 bases at V and 7 bases at J, leaving 16 bases unmatched. There are 18 residues in the CDR3. Germline V gives CDR1 DFQATT, CDR2 SNEGSKA (reference sequence).

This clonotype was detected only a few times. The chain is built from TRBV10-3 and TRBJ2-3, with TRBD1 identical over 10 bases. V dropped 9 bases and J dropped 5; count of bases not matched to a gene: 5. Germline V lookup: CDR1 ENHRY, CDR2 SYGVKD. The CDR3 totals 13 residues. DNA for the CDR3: TGTGCCATACGACAGGGGGCCGGAGATACGCAGTATTTT. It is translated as CAIRQGAGDTQYF.

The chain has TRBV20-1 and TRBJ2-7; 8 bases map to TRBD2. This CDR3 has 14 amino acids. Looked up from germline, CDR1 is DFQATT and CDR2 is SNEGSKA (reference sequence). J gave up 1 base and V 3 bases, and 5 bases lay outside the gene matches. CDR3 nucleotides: TGCAGTGCTAGGCCGGGGGGGACATCCTACGAGCAGTACTTC. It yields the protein CSARPGGTSYEQYF.

The DNA for the CDR3 is TGTGCCAGCAGCCCTACCCTAGGGCAAGAGCAGTACTTC. Encoded protein: CASSPTLGQEQYF. The chain recombines TRBV3-1 with TRBJ2-4; D gene unclear. The CDR3 runs 13 residues. Germline V gives CDR1 LGHDT, CDR2 YNNKEL (reference sequence). V was clipped by 4 bases and J by 13 bases, with 17 bases between them.

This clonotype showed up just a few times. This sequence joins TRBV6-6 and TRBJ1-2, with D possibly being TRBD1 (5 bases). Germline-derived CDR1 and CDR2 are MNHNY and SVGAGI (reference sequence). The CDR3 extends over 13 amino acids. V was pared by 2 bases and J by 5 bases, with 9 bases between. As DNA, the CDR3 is TGTGCCAGCAGTTACCCGGGACGGTATGGCTACACCTTC. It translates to CASSYPGRYGYTF.

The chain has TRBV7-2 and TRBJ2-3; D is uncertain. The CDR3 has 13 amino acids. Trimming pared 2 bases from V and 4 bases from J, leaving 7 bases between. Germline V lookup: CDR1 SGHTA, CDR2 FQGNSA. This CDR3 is CASSLYVADTQYF. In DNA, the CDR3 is TGTGCCAGCAGCTTATACGTGGCAGATACGCAGTATTTT.

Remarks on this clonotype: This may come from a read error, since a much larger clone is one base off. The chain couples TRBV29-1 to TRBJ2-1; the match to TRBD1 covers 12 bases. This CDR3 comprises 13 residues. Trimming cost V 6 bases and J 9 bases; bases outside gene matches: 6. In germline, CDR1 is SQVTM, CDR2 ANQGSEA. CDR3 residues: CSVKGTGGVEQFF. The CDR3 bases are TGCAGCGTAAAAGGGACAGGGGGCGTTGAGCAGTTCTTC.

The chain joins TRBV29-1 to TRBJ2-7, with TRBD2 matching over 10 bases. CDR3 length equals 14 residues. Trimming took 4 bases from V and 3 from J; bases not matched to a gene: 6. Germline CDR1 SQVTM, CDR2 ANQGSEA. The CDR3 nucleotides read TGCAGCGTTGTAAGCGGGGGGGCGCTCTACGAGCAGTACTTC. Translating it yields CSVVSGGALYEQYF.

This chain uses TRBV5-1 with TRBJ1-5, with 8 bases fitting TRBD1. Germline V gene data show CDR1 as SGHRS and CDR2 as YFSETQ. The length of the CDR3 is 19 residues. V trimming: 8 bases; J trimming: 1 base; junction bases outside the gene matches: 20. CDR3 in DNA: TGCGCCAGAACTGCTGCGGTCCATAGGGACAGGCACAGCAATCAGCCCCAGCATTTT. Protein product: CARTAAVHRDRHSNQPQHF.

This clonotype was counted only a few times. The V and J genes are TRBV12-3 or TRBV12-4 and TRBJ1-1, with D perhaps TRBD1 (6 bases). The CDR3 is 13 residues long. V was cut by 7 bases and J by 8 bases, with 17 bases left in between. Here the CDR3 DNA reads TGTGCCAGCACCTCGACAGGTGGAACAGAAGCTTTCTTT. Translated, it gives CASTSTGGTEAFF.

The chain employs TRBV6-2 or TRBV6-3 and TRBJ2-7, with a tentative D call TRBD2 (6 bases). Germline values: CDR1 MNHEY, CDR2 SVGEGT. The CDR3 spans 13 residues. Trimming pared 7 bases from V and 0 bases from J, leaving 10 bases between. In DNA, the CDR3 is TGTGCCAGCAAGGGGACTCTCTCCTACGAGCAGTACTTC. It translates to CASKGTLSYEQYF.

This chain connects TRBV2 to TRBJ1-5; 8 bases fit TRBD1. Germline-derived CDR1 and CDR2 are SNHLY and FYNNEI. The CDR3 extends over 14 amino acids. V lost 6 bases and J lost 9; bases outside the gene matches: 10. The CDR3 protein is CASSTGTGAWPQHF. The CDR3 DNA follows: TGTGCCAGCAGCACAGGGACAGGCGCGTGGCCCCAGCATTTT. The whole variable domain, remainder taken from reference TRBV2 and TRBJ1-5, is EPEVTQTPSHQVTQMGQEVILRCVPISNHLYFYWYRQILGQKVEFLVSFYNNEISEKSEIFDDQFSVERPDGSNFTLKIRSTKLEDSAMYFCASSTGTGAWPQHFGDGTRLSIL.

The CDR3 sequence is CASSPFGQGSTDTQYF. In DNA, the CDR3 is TGTGCCAGCTCACCATTTGGACAGGGGAGCACAGATACGCAGTATTTT. This chain links TRBV18 with TRBJ2-3, with 9 bases aligning to TRBD1. The CDR3 length is 16 residues. The germline CDR1 and CDR2 sequences are KGHSH and LQKENI. The trim removed 2 bases at V and 0 bases at J, leaving 3 bases unmatched. Using reference TRBV18 and TRBJ2-3 for the parts outside the CDR3, the full variable domain is NAGVMQNPRHLVRRRGQEARLRCSPMKGHSHVYWYRQLPEEGLKFMVYLQKENIIDESGMPKERFSAEFPKEGPSILRIQQVVRGDSAAYFCASSPFGQGSTDTQYFGPGTRLTVL.

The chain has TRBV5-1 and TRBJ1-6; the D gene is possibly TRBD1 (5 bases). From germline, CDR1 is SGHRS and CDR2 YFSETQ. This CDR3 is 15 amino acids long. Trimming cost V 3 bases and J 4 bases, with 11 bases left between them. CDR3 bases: TGCGCCAGCAGCTCGGGACGGTTGTATAATTCACCCCTCCACTTT. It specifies CASSSGRLYNSPLHF.

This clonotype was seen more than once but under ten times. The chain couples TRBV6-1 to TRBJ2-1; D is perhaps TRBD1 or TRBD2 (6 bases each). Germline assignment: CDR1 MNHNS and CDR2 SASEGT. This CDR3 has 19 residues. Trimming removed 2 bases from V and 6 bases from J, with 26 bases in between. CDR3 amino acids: CASSESSWGTGRSSNEQFF. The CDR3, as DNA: TGTGCCAGCAGTGAATCAAGTTGGGGAACAGGGAGGAGTTCCAATGAGCAGTTCTTC.

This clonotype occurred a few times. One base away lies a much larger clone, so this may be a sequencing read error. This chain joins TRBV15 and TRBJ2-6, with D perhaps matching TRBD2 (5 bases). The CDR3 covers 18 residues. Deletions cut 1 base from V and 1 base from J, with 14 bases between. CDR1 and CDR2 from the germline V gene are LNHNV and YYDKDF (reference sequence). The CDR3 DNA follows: TGTGCCACCAGCAGAGGGAAGGGTCGGACTTCTGGGGCCAACGTCCTGACTTTC. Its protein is CATSRGKGRTSGANVLTF.

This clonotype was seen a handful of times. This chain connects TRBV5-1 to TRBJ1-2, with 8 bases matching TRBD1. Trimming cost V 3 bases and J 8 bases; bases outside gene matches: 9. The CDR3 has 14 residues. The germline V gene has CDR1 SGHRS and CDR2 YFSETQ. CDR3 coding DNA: TGCGCCAGCAGCTCGCTGGGACAGGCGGAGGGCTACACCTTC. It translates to CASSSLGQAEGYTF.

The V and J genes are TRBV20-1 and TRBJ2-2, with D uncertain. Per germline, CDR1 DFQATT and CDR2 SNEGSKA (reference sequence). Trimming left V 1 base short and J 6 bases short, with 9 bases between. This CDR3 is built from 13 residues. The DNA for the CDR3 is TGCAGTGCTAGAGTTGGGTATCCCGGGGAGCTGTTTTTT. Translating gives CSARVGYPGELFF.